Below, 22 T cell receptor beta chains from the same sample are listed, as sequenced in a study of regulatory T cells in long-lasting Graves disease. Specified time point: newly diagnosed GD, antithyroid drugs for less than 3 months. The authors made the TCR library using RNA they extracted from PBMCs. Building the TCR beta libraries relied on iRepertoire HTBI primers, and CDR3 regions underwent Arm-PCR. Each CDR3 protein gets one entry after TCRdb re-called the multiplex PCR reads with MiXCR. Found here are 400,000 to 550,000 distinct CDR3 sequences, 14% to 15% of them singletons; the top ten hold 16%. The same specimen was also included in a second study, on T cells in Graves' hyperthyroidism and ophthalmopathy.

The input for sequencing was peripheral blood mononuclear cells (PBMCs), taken at new diagnosis, from a patient treated with antithyroid drugs. The receptors were sampled from a woman aged 25 to 39 with Graves disease.

In this sample, this clonotype turned up many times. V and J are TRBV20-1 and TRBJ2-3, with 7 bases identical to TRBD2. Trimming cost V 5 bases and J 6 bases; bases outside gene matches: 5. Germline assignment: CDR1 DFQATT and CDR2 SNEGSKA (reference sequence). The CDR3 covers 12 residues. In nucleotides, the CDR3 is TGCAGTGCTTCCTTAGCGGGCGATACGCAGTATTTT. It encodes CSASLAGDTQYF.

There are many counts of this clonotype. The chain combines TRBV20-1 with TRBJ1-2; 10 bases agree with TRBD1. Losses at the gene ends were 0 bases for V and 3 bases for J; bases not matched to a gene: 7. The CDR3 is 16 residues long. Germline V CDR1 and CDR2: DFQATT, SNEGSKA (reference sequence). The CDR3 sequence: CSARDPPGTGDYGYTF. CDR3 DNA sequence: TGCAGTGCTAGAGACCCCCCCGGGACAGGGGACTATGGCTACACCTTC.

This rearrangement joins TRBV25-1 to TRBJ2-7; D not resolved. The CDR3 extends over 12 amino acids. The V end lost 4 bases, the J end lost 7 bases, and 11 bases lay between the germline ends. Germline V gene lookup returns CDR1 MGHDK and CDR2 SYGVNS. The CDR3 region is CASSVDSAEQYF. CDR3 sequence (DNA): TGTGCCAGCAGTGTGGATAGTGCGGAGCAGTACTTC.

The chain joins TRBV6-9 to TRBJ2-1; D may correspond to TRBD1 or TRBD2 (5 bases each). Germline assignment: CDR1 MNHGY and CDR2 SVAAGI. CDR3 length: 15 amino acids. V dropped 4 bases and J dropped 3 bases, with 13 bases sitting between them. In DNA form, the CDR3 reads TGTGCCAGCAGTTCCGGGACGGAGATCTACAATGAGCAGTTCTTC. Translated: CASSSGTEIYNEQFF.

The chain is built from TRBV7-3 and TRBJ1-4; weak D call: TRBD1 (5 bases). Germline V gives CDR1 SGHTA, CDR2 FQGTGA. Deletions cut 11 bases from V and 10 bases from J, with 14 bases between. This CDR3 contains 11 residues. The CDR3: CAVPGRGKLFF. For the CDR3, the DNA is TGTGCCGTTCCGGGGAGGGGAAAACTGTTTTTT.

This clonotype was detected many times. The chain links TRBV18 to TRBJ1-6, with D possibly matching TRBD1 (5 bases). This CDR3 region has 17 residues. Germline CDR1 is KGHSH and CDR2 is LQKENI. The V gene lost 1 base and the J gene lost 7 bases, with 17 bases spanning the gap. The CDR3 loop is CASSPQGPGHSNSPLHF. CDR3 DNA: TGTGCCAGCTCACCACAGGGTCCGGGGCATTCGAATTCACCCCTCCACTTT.

On this clonotype itself: This may come from a read error, since a much larger clone is one base off. This chain uses TRBV5-1 with TRBJ2-5, with D tentatively TRBD1 (5 bases). This CDR3 has 14 amino acids. Germline V gives CDR1 SGHRS, CDR2 YFSETQ. Trimming took off 4 bases at V and 1 base at J, with 11 bases between the two ends. CDR3 region: CASSGNQGQETQYF. CDR3 DNA sequence: TGCGCCAGCAGCGGTAATCAGGGCCAAGAGACCCAGTACTTC.

At least ten counts were recorded for this clonotype. The chain has TRBV5-1 and TRBJ2-7, with TRBD1 matching 9 bases. Trimming removed 2 bases from V and 4 bases from J; junction bases left unmatched: 7. This CDR3 has 15 residues. CDR1 SGHRS and CDR2 YFSETQ come from the germline V gene. CDR3 in DNA: TGCGCCAGCAGCTTTACCGGGACAGGGATTTACGAGCAGTACTTC. This codes for CASSFTGTGIYEQYF.

The rearrangement joins TRBV20-1 to TRBJ2-7; 11 bases align to TRBD2. The CDR3 sequence is 12 residues long. Germline-derived CDR1 and CDR2 are DFQATT and SNEGSKA (reference sequence). J was trimmed by 9 bases and V by 4 bases; bases with no gene match: 5. In DNA, the CDR3 is TGCAGTGCTAATAGCGGGAGGGCCCTGCAGTACTTC. It codes for CSANSGRALQYF.

This clonotype has ten or more counts. This rearrangement joins TRBV2 to TRBJ2-7; 11 positions match TRBD2. After removal of 7 bases from V and 0 bases from J, the junction contained 2 bases not matched to a gene. Germline lookup yields CDR1 SNHLY and CDR2 FYNNEI. The CDR3 is 14 residues long. The CDR3 region is CASKTSGISYEQYF. CDR3 nucleotide sequence: TGTGCCAGCAAGACTAGCGGGATCTCCTACGAGCAGTACTTC. Looking up the rest from reference TRBV2 and TRBJ2-7 gives the full variable domain: EPEVTQTPSHQVTQMGQEVILRCVPISNHLYFYWYRQILGQKVEFLVSFYNNEISEKSEIFDDQFSVERPDGSNFTLKIRSTKLEDSAMYFCASKTSGISYEQYFGPGTRLTVT.

This clonotype appeared many times. The V call is TRBV7-8, the J call TRBJ1-5; D remains ambiguous. With 2 bases removed from V and 7 bases from J, the gap between germline ends came to 9 bases. The germline V gene encodes CDR1 SGHVS and CDR2 FQNEAQ. This CDR3 is built from 13 residues. The CDR3 region is CASSLTPEQPQHF. The CDR3 bases are TGTGCCAGCAGCTTAACCCCCGAGCAGCCCCAGCATTTT.

V is TRBV4-1 and J is TRBJ1-3; D is possibly TRBD1 (6 bases). CDR3 size: 17 residues. Germline CDR1 MGHRA, CDR2 YSYEKL. Trimming took 3 bases from V and 0 from J, leaving 15 bases between them. In DNA form, the CDR3 reads TGCGCCAGCAGCCAGACCTACAGGGTTCTCTCTGGAAACACCATATATTTT. Translating it yields CASSQTYRVLSGNTIYF.

This clonotype showed up many times. This chain uses TRBV3-1 with TRBJ2-1; TRBD2 agrees at 8 bases. The germline V gene has CDR1 LGHDT and CDR2 YNNKEL (reference sequence). CDR3 length: 15 amino acids. J was trimmed by 4 bases and V by 0 bases; bases with no gene match: 2. CDR3 sequence: CASSQDSGTYNEQFF. In DNA, the CDR3 is TGTGCCAGCAGCCAAGATAGCGGGACTTACAATGAGCAGTTCTTC.

This clonotype was observed a few times. The rearrangement links TRBV12-3 or TRBV12-4 to TRBJ1-5; maybe TRBD1 (6 bases). Trimming took off 2 bases at V and 4 bases at J, with 9 bases between the two ends. The CDR3 loop spans 14 amino acids. The CDR3 sequence: CASSLPGANQPQHF. The CDR3 nucleotides read TGTGCCAGCAGTTTACCGGGGGCGAATCAGCCCCAGCATTTT.

This chain uses TRBV11-2 with TRBJ1-4; D gene uncertain. The germline V gene has CDR1 SGHAT and CDR2 FQNNGV. Trimming stripped 5 bases from V and 8 bases from J, with 12 bases between. The CDR3 consists of 13 residues. The CDR3 nucleotides are TGTGCCAGCAGCCAAGACCGAAGGGAAAAACTGTTTTTT. This sequence encodes CASSQDRREKLFF.

In its sample, this clonotype was seen many times. Here the CDR3 reads CSARGGQLLNIQYF. CDR3 DNA sequence: TGCAGTGCTAGAGGAGGACAGCTATTAAACATTCAGTACTTC. V usage is TRBV20-1 and J usage is TRBJ2-4, with D possibly matching TRBD1 (6 bases). This CDR3 is built from 14 residues. V lost 1 base and J 6 bases, leaving 13 bases between the germline ends. The germline V gene encodes CDR1 DFQATT and CDR2 SNEGSKA (reference sequence).

This clonotype was recorded at least ten times. The chain uses TRBV30 and TRBJ1-2; D is uncertain. The CDR3 is 14 amino acids. Trimming shortened V by 4 bases and J by 0 bases, and 12 bases separated the two germline ends. Germline loops: CDR1 GTSNPN, CDR2 SVGIG (reference sequence). Here the CDR3 reads CAWTPGVSNYGYTF. CDR3 nucleotide sequence: TGTGCCTGGACCCCCGGAGTCTCTAACTATGGCTACACCTTC. Full variable domain (rest looked up from reference TRBV30 and TRBJ1-2): SQTIHQWPATLVQPVGSPLSLECTVEGTSNPNLYWYRQAAGRGLQLLFYSVGIGQISSEVPQNLSASRPQDRQFILSSKKLLLSDSGFYLCAWTPGVSNYGYTFGSGTRLTVV.

This clonotype has at least ten counts. J is TRBJ2-1 and V is TRBV10-3, with TRBD2 matching 11 bases. Germline values: CDR1 ENHRY, CDR2 SYGVKD. This CDR3 spans 17 amino acids. Trimming took 0 bases from V and 7 from J; bases not matched to a gene: 8. CDR3 amino acids: CAISESIAGGPRNEQFF. The CDR3 DNA sequence: TGTGCCATCAGTGAGTCGATAGCGGGAGGGCCGAGGAATGAGCAGTTCTTC.

This chain joins TRBV20-1 and TRBJ2-1; 8 positions agree with TRBD2. J was trimmed by 0 bases and V by 0 bases; bases with no gene match: 4. There are 16 residues in the CDR3. The germline V gene encodes CDR1 DFQATT and CDR2 SNEGSKA (reference sequence). CDR3 coding DNA: TGCAGTGCTAGAGAGGTAGCGGGAAGCTCCTACAATGAGCAGTTCTTC. This sequence encodes CSAREVAGSSYNEQFF.

The V gene is TRBV27, the J gene TRBJ2-3; 8 positions agree with TRBD2. This CDR3 spans 18 amino acids. The ends lost 5 bases at V and 4 bases at J; junction bases unmatched: 17. Per the germline V gene, CDR1 is MNHEY and CDR2 is SMNVEV (reference sequence). DNA for the CDR3: TGTGCCAGCAGTCTGGGACTAGAAAAAAAAAAAAAAGCAGATACGCAGTATTTT. Translated: CASSLGLEKKKKADTQYF.

This clonotype was recorded at least ten times. This rearrangement joins TRBV12-3 or TRBV12-4 to TRBJ2-5, with D maybe TRBD2 (7 bases). The germline V and J ends were trimmed by 4 bases and 6 bases, with 24 bases remaining between them. CDR3 size: 17 residues. This CDR3 reads CASSYRARGPLDQTQYF. CDR3 coding DNA: TGTGCCAGCAGTTATCGGGCGCGGGGGCCCCTGGATCAGACCCAGTACTTC.

This clonotype was counted many times. The chain links TRBV20-1 to TRBJ2-3; 9 positions match TRBD2. Trimming at V came to 3 bases and at J to 4 bases, leaving 8 bases not matched to a gene. The CDR3 loop spans 15 amino acids. Germline V gives CDR1 DFQATT, CDR2 SNEGSKA (reference sequence). The CDR3 loop reads CSASPLSGRPDTQYF. The CDR3 DNA reads TGCAGTGCTAGTCCCCTCAGCGGGAGGCCAGATACGCAGTATTTT.